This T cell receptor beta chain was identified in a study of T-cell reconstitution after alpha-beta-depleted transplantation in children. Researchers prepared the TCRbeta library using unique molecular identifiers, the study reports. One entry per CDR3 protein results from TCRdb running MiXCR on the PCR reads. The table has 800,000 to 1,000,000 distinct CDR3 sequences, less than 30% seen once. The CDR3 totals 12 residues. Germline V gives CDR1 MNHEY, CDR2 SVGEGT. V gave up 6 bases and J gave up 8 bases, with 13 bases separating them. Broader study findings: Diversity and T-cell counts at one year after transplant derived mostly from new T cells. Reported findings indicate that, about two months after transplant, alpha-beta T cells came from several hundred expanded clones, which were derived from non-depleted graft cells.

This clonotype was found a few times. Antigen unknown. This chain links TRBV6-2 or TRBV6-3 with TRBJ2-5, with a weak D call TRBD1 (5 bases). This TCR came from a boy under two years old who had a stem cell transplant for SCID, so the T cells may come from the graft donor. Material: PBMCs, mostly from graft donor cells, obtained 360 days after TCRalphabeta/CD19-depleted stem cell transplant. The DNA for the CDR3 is TGTGCCAGCAGCTTAACTCAGGGAACCCAGTACTTC. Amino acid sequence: CASSLTQGTQYF.